The text below deals with one TCR beta chain. The antigen is undetermined. A second about 6 to 11 cycle PCR used barcoded and J-beta primers. Each cDNA molecule was tagged by a template-switch adaptor with 12 random nucleotides. Via MiXCR, TCRdb re-called the 5' RACE reads, giving one row per CDR3 protein. The repertoire has approximately 1,700,000 distinct CDR3 sequences, about 39% of them found once; the top ten carry about 21%. The data stem from a study of blood T cells in healthy people across ages. Study observations and caveats: TCR beta diversity was tightly associated with the proportion of naive T cells.

The V end was cut by 1 base, the J end by 6 bases, with 18 bases between. This CDR3 is 17 amino acids long. The germline gives CDR1 SEHNR, CDR2 FQNEAQ (reference sequence). Input material: blood. The clonotype was recovered from a human donor in good health. The V call is TRBV7-9, the J call TRBJ1-4; D may be TRBD1 (6 bases). The CDR3 nucleotides are TGTGCCAGCAGCTTAGGCACAGGGCCCGAGCGAGATGAAAAACTGTTTTTT. Translation gives CASSLGTGPERDEKLFF.